One and the same sample provided the 24 T cell receptor beta chains below, sequenced in a study of blood T cell repertoires in COVID-19. This table comes from immunoSEQ multiplex PCR, and its TCRdb copy is limited to in-frame clones, with some not included. The repertoire consists of tens of thousands of clones, with 80% to 90% occurring once and the leading ten covering under 13%. The sequenced material came from peripheral blood. All receptors derive from an older man with active or convalescent COVID-19.

The V call is TRBV29-1, the J call TRBJ1-3, with D perhaps TRBD1 (5 bases). V dropped 2 bases and J dropped 0 bases, with 14 bases sitting between them. CDR3 length: 16 residues. The germline V gene encodes CDR1 SQVTM and CDR2 ANQGSEA. CDR3 region: CSVEPRQGDSGNTIYF. The CDR3 DNA reads TGCAGCGTTGAACCTAGGCAGGGTGACTCTGGAAACACCATATATTTT.

CDR3 loop: CASSPSEEQFF. CDR3 nucleotides: TGTGCCAGCAGCCCAAGCGAGGAGCAGTTCTTC. V usage is TRBV7-8 and J usage is TRBJ2-1; D call uncertain. This CDR3 is 11 amino acids long. V was shortened by 5 bases and J by 10 bases, with 9 bases between the two germline ends. Germline CDR1 reads SGHVS; CDR2 reads FQNEAQ.

This clone has only a few counts. This CDR3 is also generated by other DNA sequences in the sample. The V gene is TRBV5-4, the J gene TRBJ1-2; 7 bases are a match to TRBD1. CDR3 size: 13 residues. Germline V gene sequence: CDR1 SGHNT, CDR2 YYREEE (reference sequence). J gave up 8 bases and V 2 bases, and 6 bases lay outside the gene matches. The DNA for the CDR3 is TGTGCCAGCAGCTTCCAGGGGGGAGACGGCTACACCTTC. Protein sequence: CASSFQGGDGYTF. Supplemented by reference TRBV5-4 and TRBJ1-2, the full variable domain reads ETGVTQSPTHLIKTRGQQVTLRCSSQSGHNTVSWYQQALGQGPQFIFQYYREEENGRGNFPPRFSGLQFPNYSSELNVNALELDDSALYLCASSFQGGDGYTFGSGTRLTVV.

The DNA of the CDR3 is TGTGCCAGCAGCTTACCTGGCGGCTCGAACACCGGGGAGCTGTTTTTT. This encodes CASSLPGGSNTGELFF. The chain has TRBV7-3 and TRBJ2-2; no firm D call. CDR3 size: 16 residues. With 2 bases removed from V and 0 bases from J, the gap between germline ends came to 10 bases. Germline CDR1 reads SGHTA; CDR2 reads FQGTGA.

The table lists this clone with a count of one. The chain couples TRBV10-3 to TRBJ1-2; D remains ambiguous. This CDR3 spans 14 amino acids. In germline, CDR1 is ENHRY, CDR2 SYGVKD. Trimming took off 0 bases at V and 4 bases at J, with 9 bases between the two ends. Here the CDR3 reads CAISESTDTYGYTF. In DNA form, the CDR3 reads TGTGCCATCAGTGAGTCAACCGACACCTATGGCTACACCTTC.

V usage is TRBV19 and J usage is TRBJ2-7; 7 bases are a match to TRBD2. The J segment lost 7 bases and the V segment lost 5 bases, leaving 11 bases of the junction unmatched. The CDR3 is made up of 14 amino acids. The germline V gene encodes CDR1 LNHDA and CDR2 SQIVND (reference sequence). CDR3 amino acids: CASSPRDYHSEQYF. CDR3 nucleotides: TGTGCCAGTAGTCCGCGGGACTACCACTCGGAGCAGTACTTC.

The chain recombines TRBV30 with TRBJ2-7; D is perhaps TRBD2 (6 bases). The CDR3 length is 15 residues. Looked up from germline, CDR1 is GTSNPN and CDR2 is SVGIG (reference sequence). V was shortened by 1 base and J by 0 bases, with 13 bases between the two germline ends. The CDR3 nucleotides read TGTGCCTGGAGTGGCGGGCTAGCGAACTCCTACGAGCAGTACTTC. Its translation: CAWSGGLANSYEQYF.

The chain recombines TRBV9 with TRBJ2-7; tentatively, D is TRBD2 (5 bases). Trimming left V 4 bases short and J 6 bases short, with 20 bases between. CDR3 length: 15 amino acids. Germline CDR1 is SGDLS and CDR2 is YYNGEE. This CDR3 reads CASSPPPGTHTEQYF. CDR3 DNA: TGTGCCAGCAGCCCCCCCCCGGGAACACATACCGAGCAGTACTTC.

J is TRBJ1-1 and V is TRBV6-1; 8 bases agree with TRBD1. Trimming removed 0 bases from V and 11 bases from J; junction bases left unmatched: 8. Looked up from germline, CDR1 is MNHNS and CDR2 is SASEGT. This CDR3 has 14 residues. The DNA of the CDR3 is TGTGCCAGCAGTGAAGCAAACAGGGGGAGGGAGGCTTTCTTT. Translating it yields CASSEANRGREAFF.

The rearrangement uses TRBV19 and TRBJ1-5, with D possibly TRBD1 on 6 matching bases. CDR3 length: 15 residues. CDR1 and CDR2 from the germline V gene are LNHDA and SQIVND (reference sequence). V lost 4 bases and J 4 bases, leaving 14 bases between the germline ends. CDR3 protein: CASSTQGFGNQPQHF. The CDR3 DNA is TGTGCCAGTAGTACTCAGGGGTTCGGGAATCAGCCCCAGCATTTT.

The rearrangement joins TRBV3-1 (or the pseudogene TRBV3-2) to TRBJ1-1, with a tentative D call TRBD1 (5 bases). Trimming pared 10 bases from V and 10 bases from J, leaving 16 bases between. Germline V gene lookup returns CDR1 LGHDT and CDR2 YNNKEL (reference sequence). The CDR3 is made up of 11 amino acids. The CDR3 sequence is CAISNAGRAFF. In DNA, the CDR3 is TGTGCCATCTCCAATGCGGGGCGAGCTTTCTTT.

The chain carries TRBV5-1 and TRBJ2-5; 7 bases are a match to TRBD1. CDR1 and CDR2 from the germline V gene are SGHRS and YFSETQ. The CDR3 sequence is 16 residues long. The trim removed 3 bases at V and 4 bases at J, leaving 12 bases unmatched. Here the CDR3 reads CASSSSPGTVGETQYF. DNA for the CDR3: TGCGCCAGCAGCTCGAGTCCCGGGACAGTCGGAGAGACCCAGTACTTC.

J is TRBJ2-7 and V is TRBV21-1; TRBD2 is taken as the D call from the table, unchecked against the DNA. TRBV21-1 is a listed pseudogene. This CDR3 comprises 16 residues. The CDR3 protein is CASWGPIAGAHYEQYF. The CDR3 DNA sequence: TGTGCCAGCTGGGGGCCAATAGCGGGAGCCCACTACGAGCAGTACTTC.

The chain employs TRBV15 and TRBJ1-5; a weak D match, TRBD1 (6 bases). The V gene's germline CDR1 is LNHNV and CDR2 YYDKDF (reference sequence). The length of the CDR3 is 13 residues. V lost 2 bases, J lost 7 bases, and 9 bases lay in between. CDR3 protein: CATSRQQGQPQHF. The CDR3 DNA is TGTGCCACCAGCAGACAACAGGGACAGCCCCAGCATTTT.

In its sample, this clone was seen a few times. The chain has TRBV18 and TRBJ1-4; D perhaps matches TRBD1 (5 bases). Germline V gene sequence: CDR1 KGHSH, CDR2 LQKENI. Trimming left V 2 bases short and J 0 bases short, with 16 bases between. The CDR3 runs 18 residues. The CDR3 DNA sequence: TGTGCCAGCTCACCAAGAGGCCAGGGAGGAGCAACTAATGAAAAACTGTTTTTT. Its translation is CASSPRGQGGATNEKLFF.

The rearrangement uses TRBV12-3 or TRBV12-4 and TRBJ1-1; D uncertain. The CDR3 is 12 amino acids. The V gene lost 6 bases and the J gene lost 10 bases, with 15 bases spanning the gap. The CDR3: CASSRLSEGAFF. The CDR3 region has the DNA TGTGCCAGCAGCCGACTGTCCGAAGGAGCTTTCTTT.

V usage is TRBV27 and J usage is TRBJ2-3; TRBD2 matches 11 bases. CDR1 MNHEY and CDR2 SMNVEV come from the germline V gene (reference sequence). Trimming at V came to 3 bases and at J to 7 bases, leaving 15 bases not matched to a gene. The CDR3 is 18 residues long. CDR3 sequence (DNA): TGTGCCAGCAGTTTCGGGCTAGCGGGAGGCCCCCGGGTGTATACGCAGTATTTT. This gives the protein CASSFGLAGGPRVYTQYF.

On this clone itself: A junction end diverges from the germline sequence, so it may reflect a read error. The genes are TRBV25-1 and TRBJ1-2; D not resolved. This CDR3 spans 13 amino acids. The V gene's germline CDR1 is MGHDK and CDR2 SYGVNS. The CDR3 coding sequence is TGTGCCACCAGTGAACGGGAGGACTATGGCTACACCTTC. This translates into CATSEREDYGYTF.

This sequence joins TRBV4-1 and TRBJ2-7; the D gene is possibly TRBD2 (6 bases). The length of the CDR3 is 15 residues. CDR1 MGHRA and CDR2 YSYEKL come from the germline V gene. V lost 1 base and J 6 bases, leaving 16 bases between the germline ends. CDR3 residues: CASSQGLTRGLEQYF. The CDR3 nucleotides are TGCGCCAGCAGCCAAGGCCTCACGCGGGGCCTCGAGCAGTACTTC.

The chain is built from TRBV4-1 and TRBJ2-3; D gene unclear. Germline V gives CDR1 MGHRA, CDR2 YSYEKL. Trimming stripped 3 bases from V and 0 bases from J, with 10 bases between. The CDR3 covers 15 residues. The CDR3 coding sequence is TGCGCCAGCAGCCAGTTTGGGCAAAGCACAGATACGCAGTATTTT. Its translation is CASSQFGQSTDTQYF.

The V and J genes are TRBV9 and TRBJ2-5, with 7 bases that match TRBD1. Germline V gene sequence: CDR1 SGDLS, CDR2 YYNGEE. This CDR3 has 14 amino acids. J was trimmed by 4 bases and V by 4 bases; bases with no gene match: 7. DNA for the CDR3: TGTGCCAGCAGCTCTATTCGGACAGGAGAGACCCAGTACTTC. Translating it yields CASSSIRTGETQYF.

This rearrangement joins TRBV19 to TRBJ1-2; 7 nucleotides agree with TRBD1. V trimming: 6 bases; J trimming: 2 bases; junction bases outside the gene matches: 6. The CDR3 runs to 14 residues. Germline values: CDR1 LNHDA, CDR2 SQIVND (reference sequence). In DNA form, the CDR3 reads TGTGCCAGTAGCACCGGGACAGTGAACTATGGCTACACCTTC. Translating gives CASSTGTVNYGYTF.

This clone showed up just a few times. This chain connects TRBV7-9 to TRBJ2-7, with 10 bases matching TRBD1. J lost 6 bases, V lost 2 bases, and 13 bases had no gene match. Germline assignment: CDR1 SEHNR and CDR2 FQNEAQ (reference sequence). The CDR3 is 17 amino acids. The CDR3, as DNA: TGTGCCAGCAGCTTAATATACCGGGACAGGGGCCCTTCCGAGCAGTACTTC. This codes for CASSLIYRDRGPSEQYF. Complete variable domain (other parts from reference TRBV7-9 and TRBJ2-7): DTGVSQNPRHKITKRGQNVTFRCDPISEHNRLYWYRQTLGQGPEFLTYFQNEAQLEKSRLLSDRFSAERPKGSFSTLEIQRTEQGDSAMYLCASSLIYRDRGPSEQYFGPGTRLTVT.

The chain employs TRBV6-5 and TRBJ1-2; D remains unclear. Per the germline V gene, CDR1 is MNHEY and CDR2 is SVGAGI. V gave up 9 bases and J gave up 13 bases, with 21 bases separating them. The CDR3 totals 12 residues. Written as DNA, the CDR3 is TGTGCCAGTACAATTGGATCCGGGTCTGTCACCTTC. Its translation: CASTIGSGSVTF.